This T cell receptor beta chain is from a study of OX40 agonist ivuxolimab in advanced cancers. About the study: A male proportion of 70% to 90% was recorded, with mean age around 55 years and range about 23 to 90.

Method: immunoSEQ multiplex PCR; TCRdb's copy keeps in-frame clones and lacks some. The table shows approximately 69,000 clones, with around 94% occurring only once. Turning to this clone: Its antigen remains unknown. Additional DNA sequences in this sample encode the identical CDR3.

The CDR3 is made up of 13 amino acids. Germline-derived CDR1 and CDR2 are MNHEY and SMNVEV (reference sequence). V gave up 3 bases and J gave up 1 base, with 7 bases separating them. Notes on the study in general: Relative to CD4+ cells, CD8+ T cells on average had more expanded clones.

The clonotype comes from an adult with an advanced solid tumor such as melanoma, head and neck, liver or kidney cancer. J is TRBJ2-7 and V is TRBV27; D perhaps matches TRBD1 (6 bases). Sequenced here: CD4+ or CD8+ T cells sorted from blood, sampled in a trial of the OX40 agonist ivuxolimab. CDR3 protein: CASSFQGSYEQYF. The CDR3 DNA is TGTGCCAGCAGTTTCCAGGGGTCCTACGAGCAGTACTTC.